One and the same sample provided the 30 T cell receptor beta chains below, sequenced in a study of cytomegalovirus exposure and HLA in healthy donors. The PCR made use of 60 Vbeta and 13 Jbeta primers. Generated by immunoSEQ multiplex PCR, the TCRdb table keeps only in-frame clones and is missing some. This sample's table has roughly 120,000 clones. Sequencing was done on a sample of PBMCs. All receptors come from a man between 18 and 29 years old in good health and CMV-seronegative.

The chain links TRBV6-5 to TRBJ2-1; the D is unclear. V was clipped by 6 bases and J by 0 bases, with 12 bases between them. This CDR3 region has 15 residues. Germline assignment: CDR1 MNHEY and CDR2 SVGAGI. CDR3 in DNA: TGTGCCAGCAGCCTCGACGGCGGCTCCTACAATGAGCAGTTCTTC. This codes for CASSLDGGSYNEQFF.

The chain is built from TRBV7-9 and TRBJ1-2; 7 bases are shared with TRBD1. Germline V gene sequence: CDR1 SEHNR, CDR2 FQNEAQ (reference sequence). V shed 1 base and J 0 bases; nucleotides not matched to a gene: 14. This CDR3 is built from 19 residues. In DNA form, the CDR3 reads TGTGCCAGCAGCTTAGGAGTATTGGGACAGCTACCCTCTAACTATGGCTACACCTTC. Translation gives CASSLGVLGQLPSNYGYTF.

The chain employs TRBV19 and TRBJ1-1; D remains ambiguous. The CDR3 has 14 amino acids. Germline assignment: CDR1 LNHDA and CDR2 SQIVND (reference sequence). Trimming took 2 bases from V and 1 from J, leaving 8 bases between them. CDR3 nucleotides: TGTGCCAGTAGTATAATTGCTAAGAACACTGAAGCTTTCTTT. Encoded protein: CASSIIAKNTEAFF. Full variable domain (outside the CDR3, taken from reference TRBV19 and TRBJ1-1): DGGITQSPKYLFRKEGQNVTLSCEQNLNHDAMYWYRQDPGQGLRLIYYSQIVNDFQKGDIAEGYSVSREKKESFPLTVTSAQKNPTAFYLCASSIIAKNTEAFFGQGTRLTVV.

V and J are TRBV9 and TRBJ1-5; D possibly corresponds to TRBD1 (5 bases). CDR3 length equals 15 residues. Per germline, CDR1 SGDLS and CDR2 YYNGEE. With 5 bases removed from V and 6 bases from J, the gap between germline ends came to 18 bases. The CDR3 DNA reads TGTGCCAGCAGGCAAAGGCGGGGGAGGCGTCAGCCCCAGCATTTT. Protein product: CASRQRRGRRQPQHF. The full variable domain, completed using reference TRBV9 and TRBJ1-5, is DSGVTQTPKHLITATGQRVTLRCSPRSGDLSVYWYQQSLDQGLQFLIQYYNGEERAKGNILERFSAQQFPDLHSELNLSSLELGDSALYFCASRQRRGRRQPQHFGDGTRLSIL.

The rearrangement links TRBV29-1 to TRBJ2-3, with 8 positions matching TRBD2. The junction had 6 bases not matched to a gene; V was cut back by 7 bases and J by 9 bases. In germline, CDR1 is SQVTM, CDR2 ANQGSEA. The CDR3 loop spans 11 amino acids. The CDR3 region is CSAGLVGTQYF. CDR3 in DNA: TGCAGCGCGGGACTAGTCGGAACGCAGTATTTT.

This chain uses TRBV6-5 with TRBJ1-6; perhaps TRBD1 as D (6 bases). The CDR3 loop spans 14 amino acids. CDR1 is MNHEY, CDR2 SVGAGI, per germline. V dropped 6 bases and J dropped 4 bases, with 10 bases sitting between them. The CDR3 bases are TGTGCCAGCAGGAACGGACAGTATAATTCACCCCTCCACTTT. It is translated as CASRNGQYNSPLHF.

This chain links TRBV6-5 with TRBJ1-2; 9 positions match TRBD1. The CDR3 loop spans 15 amino acids. V lost 4 bases to trimming and J lost 5 bases; unmatched junction nucleotides: 8. The germline V gene has CDR1 MNHEY and CDR2 SVGAGI. CDR3 in DNA: TGTGCCAGCAGTTCGCCGGGACAGGGATTTTATGGCTACACCTTC. This codes for CASSSPGQGFYGYTF.

The V call is TRBV10-3, the J call TRBJ2-1; D may be TRBD2 (5 bases). Looked up from germline, CDR1 is ENHRY and CDR2 is SYGVKD. Trimming left V 4 bases short and J 8 bases short, with 9 bases between. The CDR3 is 12 amino acids. The CDR3 DNA sequence: TGTGCCATCAGTGTAGGGAGTGATGAGCAGTTCTTC. Translating gives CAISVGSDEQFF.

As regards this clone: Distinct nucleotide sequences in the sample also encode this CDR3. The chain couples TRBV19 to TRBJ1-2; no clear D gene. The length of the CDR3 is 11 residues. Germline V gene data show CDR1 as LNHDA and CDR2 as SQIVND (reference sequence). V lost 2 bases to trimming and J lost 7 bases, with 5 bases between them. As DNA, the CDR3 is TGTGCCAGTAGTATAAATCGTGGCTACACCTTC. The encoded protein is CASSINRGYTF.

The J gene is TRBJ2-7, the V gene TRBV5-1; 12 positions agree with TRBD2. J gave up 2 bases and V 4 bases, and 4 bases lay outside the gene matches. The CDR3 contains 15 residues. Germline assignment: CDR1 SGHRS and CDR2 YFSETQ. CDR3 nucleotide sequence: TGCGCCAGCAGCCCAGGACTAGCGGGAACCTACGAGCAGTACTTC. This sequence encodes CASSPGLAGTYEQYF.

The chain links TRBV5-4 to TRBJ1-1; the match to TRBD1 covers 8 bases. J gave up 3 bases and V 4 bases, and 5 bases lay outside the gene matches. This CDR3 has 14 residues. CDR1 SGHNT and CDR2 YYREEE come from the germline V gene (reference sequence). The CDR3 loop is CASSLGQGYTEAFF. The CDR3 DNA reads as TGTGCCAGCAGCCTCGGACAGGGATACACTGAAGCTTTCTTT.

The chain couples TRBV5-4 to TRBJ1-1; no clear D. This CDR3 has 13 amino acids. Germline V gives CDR1 SGHNT, CDR2 YYREEE (reference sequence). The V end was cut by 4 bases, the J end by 3 bases, with 10 bases between. In DNA form, the CDR3 reads TGTGCCAGCAGCCCTATGAGGGACACTGAAGCTTTCTTT. Protein product: CASSPMRDTEAFF.

The V gene is TRBV4-2, the J gene TRBJ2-5; 9 bases are a match to TRBD2. The tail of the sequence fits TRBJ2-7 better, so the J call may be wrong. This CDR3 spans 17 amino acids. CDR1 and CDR2 (germline): LGHNA, YNFKEQ. The CDR3 DNA follows: TGTGCCAGCAGCCAAGAAGGAAGCGGGAGGCCTCCCTACGAGCAGTACTTC. It is translated as CASSQEGSGRPPYEQYF.

The rearrangement joins TRBV2 to TRBJ1-2, with D maybe TRBD1 (6 bases). CDR3 size: 14 residues. V shed 6 bases and J shed 5 bases, with 16 bases lying between them. Germline CDR1 is SNHLY and CDR2 is FYNNEI. In nucleotides, the CDR3 is TGTGCCAGCAGACAAGAAGGGGGTTCGTATGGCTACACCTTC. It translates to CASRQEGGSYGYTF.

This chain connects TRBV5-1 to TRBJ2-7; TRBD1 agrees at 8 bases. The CDR3 runs 14 residues. J lost 6 bases, V lost 6 bases, and 11 bases had no gene match. CDR1 and CDR2 from the germline V gene are SGHRS and YFSETQ. The CDR3 is CASMARGPTPEQYF. As DNA, the CDR3 is TGCGCCAGCATGGCCAGGGGGCCGACCCCCGAGCAGTACTTC.

The chain uses TRBV5-8 and TRBJ2-2; no firm D call. Trimming left V 0 bases short and J 2 bases short, with 11 bases between. CDR1 and CDR2 (germline): SGHTS, YDEGEE. The CDR3 has 16 amino acids. CDR3 in amino acids: CASSLGVTPNTGELFF. Here the CDR3 DNA reads TGTGCCAGCAGCTTGGGCGTGACACCTAACACCGGGGAGCTGTTTTTT.

This chain connects TRBV15 to TRBJ2-7, with unresolved D. Germline V gives CDR1 LNHNV, CDR2 YYDKDF (reference sequence). The CDR3 totals 15 residues. The ends were cut back, 5 bases at V and 3 bases at J, with 17 bases in the middle. The CDR3 sequence is CATSAFRQEGYEQYF. The CDR3 DNA reads TGTGCCACCAGCGCGTTTAGGCAGGAAGGCTACGAGCAGTACTTC.

The CDR3 DNA reads as TGTGCCAGCAGTCTAACGGGGAGCGGGAATGAGCAGTTCTTC. This codes for CASSLTGSGNEQFF. The chain uses TRBV25-1 and TRBJ2-1, with D possibly matching TRBD2 (6 bases). There are 14 residues in the CDR3. The ends were cut back, 5 bases at V and 7 bases at J, with 15 bases in the middle. The V gene's germline CDR1 is MGHDK and CDR2 SYGVNS.

J is TRBJ1-1 and V is TRBV7-6, with D tentatively TRBD1 (5 bases). Germline values: CDR1 SGHVS, CDR2 FNYEAQ. This CDR3 has 14 residues. V gave up 2 bases and J gave up 5 bases, with 12 bases separating them. CDR3 nucleotide sequence: TGTGCCAGCAGCTTACAGAAGGGGAGGACTGAAGCTTTCTTT. This encodes CASSLQKGRTEAFF. Looking up the rest from reference TRBV7-6 and TRBJ1-1 gives the full variable domain: GAGVSQSPRYKVTKRGQDVALRCDPISGHVSLYWYRQALGQGPEFLTYFNYEAQQDKSGLPNDRFSAERPEGSISTLTIQRTEQRDSAMYRCASSLQKGRTEAFFGQGTRLTVV.

This rearrangement joins TRBV29-1 to TRBJ2-7; D might be TRBD2 (6 bases). The CDR3 runs 11 residues. The V end was cut by 2 bases, the J end by 4 bases, with 6 bases between. Germline V CDR1 and CDR2: SQVTM, ANQGSEA. The CDR3 coding sequence is TGCAGCGTTGAACGGGGGTACGAGCAGTACTTC. This translates into CSVERGYEQYF.

J is TRBJ1-5 and V is TRBV7-9, with D perhaps matching TRBD1 (5 bases). Germline V gene data show CDR1 as SEHNR and CDR2 as FQNEAQ (reference sequence). The CDR3 sequence is 17 residues long. V was pared by 1 base and J by 0 bases, with 13 bases between. CDR3 amino acids: CASSLVGGGASNQPQHF. In nucleotides, the CDR3 is TGTGCCAGCAGCTTAGTGGGGGGAGGGGCTAGCAATCAGCCCCAGCATTTT.

J is TRBJ2-7 and V is TRBV27, with 12 bases matching TRBD2. The germline V gene encodes CDR1 MNHEY and CDR2 SMNVEV (reference sequence). This CDR3 is built from 16 residues. The V gene end was trimmed by 5 bases and the J gene end by 2 bases; junction bases not matched to a gene: 7. CDR3 sequence (DNA): TGTGCCAGCAGTACCCCGACTAGCGGGGGAACCTACGAGCAGTACTTC. Encoded protein: CASSTPTSGGTYEQYF.

J is TRBJ2-7 and V is TRBV5-6, with D maybe TRBD1 (6 bases). V lost 4 bases to trimming and J lost 0 bases, with 11 bases between them. There are 14 residues in the CDR3. The germline V gene has CDR1 SGHDT and CDR2 YYEEEE. DNA for the CDR3: TGTGCCAGCAGCCCCCGACAGGTCTCCTACGAGCAGTACTTC. Its protein product is CASSPRQVSYEQYF. Combining the CDR3 with reference TRBV5-6 and TRBJ2-7 gives the whole variable domain DAGVTQSPTHLIKTRGQQVTLRCSPKSGHDTVSWYQQALGQGPQFIFQYYEEEERQRGNFPDRFSGHQFPNYSSELNVNALLLGDSALYLCASSPRQVSYEQYFGPGTRLTVT.

The genes are TRBV5-4 and TRBJ2-7, with 9 bases fitting TRBD1. The CDR3 is 15 amino acids. With 3 bases clipped from V and 5 bases from J, the junction kept 9 bases outside the gene matches. Germline V lookup: CDR1 SGHNT, CDR2 YYREEE (reference sequence). CDR3 sequence reads: CASSSPGQGNNEQYF. The CDR3 DNA follows: TGTGCCAGCAGCTCCCCAGGACAGGGGAACAACGAGCAGTACTTC.

The J gene is TRBJ2-2, the V gene TRBV5-1; the match to TRBD2 covers 12 bases. Per germline, CDR1 SGHRS and CDR2 YFSETQ. The CDR3 spans 19 residues. V lost 3 bases, J lost 3 bases, and 12 bases stayed unmatched. CDR3 nucleotide sequence: TGCGCCAGCAGCTGGGGGGGGACTAGCGGGCCCAAGTACACCGGGGAGCTGTTTTTT. Translation gives CASSWGGTSGPKYTGELFF.

The chain is built from TRBV9 and TRBJ2-2, with 9 bases aligning to TRBD2. Germline V CDR1 and CDR2: SGDLS, YYNGEE. This CDR3 spans 17 amino acids. V shed 2 bases and J 1 base; nucleotides not matched to a gene: 6. CDR3 in amino acids: CASSVSGGFGNTGELFF. CDR3 in DNA: TGTGCCAGCAGCGTTAGCGGGGGATTCGGGAACACCGGGGAGCTGTTTTTT.

The rearrangement joins TRBV9 to TRBJ1-2; weak D call: TRBD1 (5 bases). Deletions cut 3 bases from V and 4 bases from J, with 16 bases between. The germline V gene encodes CDR1 SGDLS and CDR2 YYNGEE. This CDR3 has 15 amino acids. The CDR3 reads CASSEGNSPSYGYTF. CDR3 in DNA: TGTGCCAGCAGCGAGGGGAACAGCCCTAGCTATGGCTACACCTTC.

The CDR3 DNA is TGCAGTGCTAGTCCGAACTATGGCTACACCTTC. It yields the protein CSASPNYGYTF. The rearrangement links TRBV20-1 to TRBJ1-2; D unclear. Germline CDR1 DFQATT, CDR2 SNEGSKA (reference sequence). This CDR3 has 11 residues. V gave up 3 bases and J gave up 2 bases, with 4 bases separating them.

CDR3 protein: CASSLARVSWGLGTGELFF. The CDR3 DNA reads as TGCGCCAGCAGCTTGGCCCGGGTGTCGTGGGGCTTGGGCACCGGGGAGCTGTTTTTT. This rearrangement joins TRBV5-1 to TRBJ2-2; TRBD1 might be the D (5 bases). The CDR3 length is 19 residues. Trimming took off 0 bases at V and 4 bases at J, with 22 bases between the two ends. Per the germline V gene, CDR1 is SGHRS and CDR2 is YFSETQ.

The CDR3 loop is CASSLEGVVGNEQFF. As DNA, the CDR3 is TGTGCCAGCAGCTTGGAGGGGGTGGTGGGTAATGAGCAGTTCTTC. The gene calls are TRBV5-8 and TRBJ2-1, with D perhaps TRBD1 (6 bases). The ends were cut back, 0 bases at V and 7 bases at J, with 14 bases in the middle. From germline, CDR1 is SGHTS and CDR2 YDEGEE. The CDR3 contains 15 residues.